One sample yielded the 5 T cell receptor beta chains listed below, sequenced in a study of blood T cell repertoires in COVID-19. Sequencing used immunoSEQ multiplex PCR; TCRdb keeps in-frame clones, though not all of them. The repertoire holds 150,000 to 160,000 clones, with around 83% as singletons. Sequencing was carried out using peripheral blood. These receptors were collected from a woman aged 60-75 years with COVID-19, enrolled during active disease.

The chain is built from TRBV9 and TRBJ1-4, with 7 bases fitting TRBD1. Germline CDR1 SGDLS, CDR2 YYNGEE. J was trimmed by 7 bases and V by 5 bases; bases with no gene match: 5. CDR3 length: 13 amino acids. The CDR3 region has the DNA TGTGCCAGCAGTGGAACAGGGGCTGAAAAACTGTTTTTT. Amino acids: CASSGTGAEKLFF.

The V call is TRBV5-1, the J call TRBJ1-2; D is undetermined. The CDR3 length is 16 residues. The V and J ends lost 4 bases and 0 bases respectively, with 16 bases between them. The V gene's germline CDR1 is SGHRS and CDR2 YFSETQ. CDR3 DNA: TGCGCCAGCAGCCGCGGTGGTGCGGGTCCTAACTATGGCTACACCTTC. Protein sequence: CASSRGGAGPNYGYTF.

The chain couples TRBV2 to TRBJ2-1, with 13 positions matching TRBD2. Germline trimming cut 7 bases from V and 8 bases from J; bases unmatched to any gene: 8. CDR3 size: 15 residues. Per germline, CDR1 SNHLY and CDR2 FYNNEI. CDR3 sequence: CASNSRTSGSHEQFF. CDR3 coding DNA: TGTGCCAGCAATTCTAGGACTAGCGGGAGCCATGAGCAGTTCTTC.

V usage is TRBV7-2 and J usage is TRBJ1-6; possible D gene TRBD1, 5 bases. V shed 3 bases and J shed 7 bases, with 7 bases lying between them. CDR1 and CDR2 (germline): SGHTA, FQGNSA. This CDR3 spans 13 amino acids. This CDR3 is CASSFQGNSPLHF. CDR3 nucleotide sequence: TGTGCCAGCAGCTTCCAGGGAAATTCACCCCTCCACTTT.

The chain couples TRBV11-3 to TRBJ1-1; D gene uncertain. The V and J ends lost 2 bases and 0 bases respectively, with 4 bases between them. The CDR3 loop spans 13 amino acids. Germline CDR1 SGHNT, CDR2 YENEEA. As DNA, the CDR3 is TGTGCCAGCAGCTTAACGGTGAACACTGAAGCTTTCTTT. Protein product: CASSLTVNTEAFF.